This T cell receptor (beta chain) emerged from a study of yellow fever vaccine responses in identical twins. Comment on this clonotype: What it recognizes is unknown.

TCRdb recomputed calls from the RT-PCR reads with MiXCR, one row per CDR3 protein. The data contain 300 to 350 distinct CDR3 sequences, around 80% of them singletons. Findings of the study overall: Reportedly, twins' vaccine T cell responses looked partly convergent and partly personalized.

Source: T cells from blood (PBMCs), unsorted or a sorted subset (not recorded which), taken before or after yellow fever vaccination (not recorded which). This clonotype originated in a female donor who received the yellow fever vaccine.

This CDR3 is CASMPGGGTSGRNEQFF. The CDR3 DNA follows: TGTGCCAGCATGCCGGGAGGCGGGACTAGCGGGCGGAATGAGCAGTTCTTC. The rearrangement joins TRBV13 to TRBJ2-1; 12 bases match TRBD2. This CDR3 region has 17 residues. The ends lost 7 bases at V and 7 bases at J; junction bases unmatched: 14. Germline V lookup: CDR1 PRHDT, CDR2 FYEKMQ (reference sequence). The variable domain in full, completed from reference TRBV13 and TRBJ2-1, reads AAGVIQSPRHLIKEKRETATLKCYPIPRHDTVYWYQQGPGQDPQFLISFYEKMQSDKGSIPDRFSAQQFSDYHSELNMSSLELGDSALYFCASMPGGGTSGRNEQFFGPGTRLTVL.